What follows are 20 T cell receptor beta chains derived from one specimen sequenced in a study of T cells in Graves' hyperthyroidism and ophthalmopathy. Amplification of TCR beta CDR3 regions used RNA as the template. RT-PCR in the first round (using the HTBI primer set) targeted the TCR CDR3. TCRdb used MiXCR to reprocess the multiplex PCR reads, holding one entry per CDR3 protein. This sample has approximately 610,000 distinct CDR3 sequences; about 14% occur once, and the top ten carry around 4.5%. Sequenced input: blood. Receptors were obtained from a woman in her forties with Graves' ophthalmopathy.

V gene TRBV28 combines with J gene TRBJ1-5; 7 nucleotides match TRBD1. CDR1 MDHEN and CDR2 SYDVKM come from the germline V gene. The CDR3 totals 12 residues. Germline trimming cut 6 bases from V and 7 bases from J; bases unmatched to any gene: 3. The CDR3 region is CASSAGQQPQHF. The DNA for the CDR3 is TGTGCCAGCAGCGCGGGACAGCAGCCCCAGCATTTT.

This clonotype was counted at least ten times. The CDR3 coding sequence is TGTGCCAGCAGTTTAGCCAGGAACAATTACGAGCAGTACTTC. This gives the protein CASSLARNNYEQYF. V is TRBV6-5 and J is TRBJ2-7; D uncertain. From germline, CDR1 is MNHEY and CDR2 SVGAGI. The CDR3 runs 14 residues. V was trimmed by 4 bases and J by 4 bases, leaving 14 bases between them.

This clonotype was recorded many times. This CDR3 reads CASSDITYEQYF. The CDR3 DNA reads as TGTGCCAGCAGCGATATTACCTACGAGCAGTACTTC. The chain joins TRBV25-1 to TRBJ2-7; D not certain. The V end was cut by 6 bases, the J end by 2 bases, with 8 bases between. The germline V gene encodes CDR1 MGHDK and CDR2 SYGVNS. The CDR3 runs 12 residues.

This clonotype was detected ten times or more. V usage is TRBV5-1 and J usage is TRBJ1-1; 9 bases agree with TRBD1. Germline V CDR1 and CDR2: SGHRS, YFSETQ. The CDR3 spans 14 residues. The trim removed 4 bases at V and 6 bases at J, leaving 7 bases unmatched. The CDR3 DNA reads TGCGCCAGCAGCCAGGACAGGGGTACGCCTGAAGCTTTCTTT. Translating it yields CASSQDRGTPEAFF.

The CDR3 is CSARDLRAYEQYF. For the CDR3, the DNA is TGCAGTGCTAGAGATCTTCGGGCCTACGAGCAGTACTTC. The chain couples TRBV20-1 to TRBJ2-7, with D hard to call. This CDR3 contains 13 residues. The germline V gene encodes CDR1 DFQATT and CDR2 SNEGSKA (reference sequence). The V and J ends lost 0 bases and 2 bases respectively, with 8 bases between them.

V usage is TRBV2 and J usage is TRBJ1-2; D ambiguous. Trimming pared 7 bases from V and 0 bases from J, leaving 9 bases between. Germline CDR1 reads SNHLY; CDR2 reads FYNNEI. The CDR3 spans 13 residues. The CDR3 reads CASKEDSNYGYTF. For the CDR3, the DNA is TGTGCCAGCAAGGAAGATTCTAACTATGGCTACACCTTC. Supplemented by reference TRBV2 and TRBJ1-2, the full variable domain reads EPEVTQTPSHQVTQMGQEVILRCVPISNHLYFYWYRQILGQKVEFLVSFYNNEISEKSEIFDDQFSVERPDGSNFTLKIRSTKLEDSAMYFCASKEDSNYGYTFGSGTRLTVV.

This clonotype was counted between two and nine times. The rearrangement joins TRBV7-8 to TRBJ2-7, with 8 nucleotides matching TRBD2. Losses at the gene ends were 4 bases for V and 6 bases for J; bases not matched to a gene: 5. Germline lookup yields CDR1 SGHVS and CDR2 FQNEAQ. The CDR3 extends over 13 amino acids. Here the CDR3 DNA reads TGTGCCAGCAGCTGGAGCGGGAGCAGCGAGCAGTACTTC. Its translation: CASSWSGSSEQYF. Full variable domain (rest looked up from reference TRBV7-8 and TRBJ2-7): GAGVSQSPRYKVAKRGQDVALRCDPISGHVSLFWYQQALGQGPEFLTYFQNEAQLDKSGLPSDRFFAERPEGSVSTLKIQRTQQEDSAVYLCASSWSGSSEQYFGPGTRLTVT.

This clonotype was seen repeatedly, ten times or more. The rearrangement links TRBV30 to TRBJ2-5; maybe TRBD2 (5 bases). The V gene lost 7 bases and the J gene lost 9 bases, with 18 bases spanning the gap. CDR1 is GTSNPN, CDR2 SVGIG, per germline (reference sequence). The CDR3 loop spans 12 amino acids. CDR3: CASQGSDGAQYF. CDR3 DNA: TGTGCCTCGCAAGGGTCGGACGGGGCCCAGTACTTC. Complete variable domain (other parts from reference TRBV30 and TRBJ2-5): SQTIHQWPATLVQPVGSPLSLECTVEGTSNPNLYWYRQAAGRGLQLLFYSVGIGQISSEVPQNLSASRPQDRQFILSSKKLLLSDSGFYLCASQGSDGAQYFGPGTRLLVL.

The chain recombines TRBV2 with TRBJ2-7, with 7 bases lining up with TRBD1. J lost 2 bases, V lost 5 bases, and 9 bases had no gene match. Looked up from germline, CDR1 is SNHLY and CDR2 is FYNNEI. CDR3 length equals 15 residues. The CDR3 sequence is CASSFQTGIAYEQYF. The CDR3 bases are TGTGCCAGCAGTTTCCAGACAGGGATCGCCTACGAGCAGTACTTC.

This clonotype was observed at least ten times. The CDR3 loop is CASSEWGGETQYF. CDR3 DNA sequence: TGTGCCAGCAGTGAATGGGGCGGGGAGACCCAGTACTTC. This chain uses TRBV6-1 with TRBJ2-5; D is perhaps TRBD1 or TRBD2 (5 bases each). Germline CDR1 MNHNS, CDR2 SASEGT. The CDR3 is made up of 13 amino acids. V lost 2 bases and J lost 5, with 9 bases in between.

This clonotype was seen repeatedly, ten times or more. This chain joins TRBV28 and TRBJ2-7; D unclear. This CDR3 has 13 residues. V lost 4 bases to trimming and J lost 3 bases, with 10 bases between them. The germline gives CDR1 MDHEN, CDR2 SYDVKM. Here the CDR3 DNA reads TGTGCCAGCAGTTCGACACCTATCTACGAGCAGTACTTC. Amino acid sequence: CASSSTPIYEQYF.

At least ten counts were recorded for this clonotype. J is TRBJ2-5 and V is TRBV6-5; D gene ambiguous. Trimming stripped 2 bases from V and 3 bases from J, with 7 bases between. Per germline, CDR1 MNHEY and CDR2 SVGAGI. There are 13 residues in the CDR3. CDR3 loop: CASSYAREETQYF. CDR3 DNA: TGTGCCAGCAGTTACGCCCGGGAAGAGACCCAGTACTTC.

V usage is TRBV6-2 or TRBV6-3 and J usage is TRBJ2-7, with TRBD2 matching 7 bases. This CDR3 spans 16 amino acids. Germline CDR1 is MNHEY and CDR2 is SVGEGT. Losses at the gene ends were 3 bases for V and 0 bases for J; bases not matched to a gene: 8. The CDR3 protein is CASSYQRDYLSYEQYF. CDR3 nucleotide sequence: TGTGCCAGCAGTTATCAACGGGACTACCTCTCCTACGAGCAGTACTTC.

Ten or more counts support this clonotype. The chain uses TRBV28 and TRBJ2-7, with D tentatively TRBD1 or TRBD2 (5 bases each). Germline assignment: CDR1 MDHEN and CDR2 SYDVKM. The CDR3 has 14 amino acids. Trimming took off 5 bases at V and 7 bases at J, with 18 bases between the two ends. The CDR3 loop reads CASSPPTEWGEQYF. CDR3 DNA: TGTGCCAGCAGTCCACCGACCGAGTGGGGGGAGCAGTACTTC.

This clonotype was seen at least ten times. The chain combines TRBV6-5 with TRBJ2-5; no definite D call. V was trimmed by 8 bases and J by 2 bases, leaving 12 bases between them. The CDR3 is 13 residues long. Germline loops: CDR1 MNHEY, CDR2 SVGAGI. The CDR3 region has the DNA TGTGCCAGCGGGGTAGAGATACAAGAGACCCAGTACTTC. This gives the protein CASGVEIQETQYF.

This clonotype was picked up many times. This chain joins TRBV12-3 or TRBV12-4 and TRBJ1-1, with 7 bases lining up with TRBD1. The CDR3 runs to 13 residues. V lost 7 bases to trimming and J lost 3 bases; unmatched junction nucleotides: 5. CDR3 nucleotide sequence: TGTGCCAGCAATAGGGGGCTTTACACTGAAGCTTTCTTT. Encoded protein: CASNRGLYTEAFF.

There are many counts of this clonotype. This rearrangement joins TRBV2 to TRBJ2-2; 7 bases align to TRBD1. This CDR3 region has 16 residues. The V gene end was trimmed by 6 bases and the J gene end by 6 bases; junction bases not matched to a gene: 13. Germline CDR1 reads SNHLY; CDR2 reads FYNNEI. The CDR3 loop reads CASSRQGQVSAGELFF. CDR3 DNA: TGTGCCAGCAGCCGCCAAGGACAGGTTTCGGCCGGGGAGCTGTTTTTT.

This clonotype was picked up many times. The chain couples TRBV7-2 to TRBJ1-2, with 7 bases fitting TRBD1. The CDR3 covers 15 residues. Germline-derived CDR1 and CDR2 are SGHTA and FQGNSA. With V trimmed by 5 bases and J by 6 bases, 12 bases remained unmatched. DNA of the CDR3: TGTGCCAGCAGCCCTTACCAAACAGGGGAGGATGGCTACACCTTC. This encodes CASSPYQTGEDGYTF. Supplemented by reference TRBV7-2 and TRBJ1-2, the full variable domain reads GAGVSQSPSNKVTEKGKDVELRCDPISGHTALYWYRQSLGQGLEFLIYFQGNSAPDKSGLPSDRFSAERTGGSVSTLTIQRTQQEDSAVYLCASSPYQTGEDGYTFGSGTRLTVV.

This clonotype was found a few times. The chain has TRBV28 and TRBJ2-7; D is unresolved. The CDR3 covers 12 residues. In germline, CDR1 is MDHEN, CDR2 SYDVKM. Trimming removed 8 bases from V and 2 bases from J, with 10 bases in between. CDR3 amino acids: CASESVAYEQYF. Here the CDR3 DNA reads TGTGCCAGCGAGTCAGTGGCCTACGAGCAGTACTTC.

This clonotype was recorded many times. The CDR3 here is CASSEAGTDNQPQHF. For the CDR3, the DNA is TGTGCCAGCAGTGAAGCAGGGACAGACAATCAGCCCCAGCATTTT. The V gene is TRBV6-1, the J gene TRBJ1-5, with 7 positions matching TRBD1. This CDR3 is 15 amino acids long. V was pared by 0 bases and J by 3 bases, with 2 bases of the junction left unmatched. Germline values: CDR1 MNHNS, CDR2 SASEGT.